The 30 T cell receptor beta chains in this list originate from one sample, sequenced in a study of regulatory T cells in long-lasting Graves disease. Construction of the TCR beta libraries employed iRepertoire HTBI primers in conjunction with Arm-PCR of CDR3 regions. TCRdb reprocessed the multiplex PCR reads with MiXCR, giving one entry per CDR3 protein. The sample comprises 310,000 or so distinct CDR3 sequences, about 18% of which are singletons, and less than 30% rests with the top ten. Time point described: persistent/refractory GD, antithyroid drugs over 5 years with positive TRAb. From PBMCs, RNA was extracted and then used to make the TCR library. The specimen comprised peripheral blood mononuclear cells (PBMCs), sampled when the disease was refractory, from a patient treated with antithyroid drugs. Receptor source: a female donor with Graves disease.

About this clonotype itself: A single base separates this from a much larger clone, so it may be a read error. The rearrangement links TRBV6-1 to TRBJ1-1; D is ambiguous. Germline CDR1 and CDR2: MNHNS and SASEGT. CDR3 length: 18 amino acids. Trimming stripped 6 bases from V and 3 bases from J, with 26 bases between. CDR3 bases: TGTGCCAGCAGACCCGGCAGGATAGGTCTCCGTTGGGACACTGAAGCTTTCTTT. Amino acid sequence: CASRPGRIGLRWDTEAFF.

A few counts support this clonotype. The genes are TRBV24-1 and TRBJ1-1, with 7 positions matching TRBD1. The germline V gene encodes CDR1 KGHDR and CDR2 SFDVKD. V lost 3 bases, J lost 1 base, and 1 base stayed unmatched. The CDR3 spans 14 residues. CDR3 sequence (DNA): TGTGCCACCAGTGATCACAGGGGGAACACTGAAGCTTTCTTT. Translation gives CATSDHRGNTEAFF.

The chain links TRBV7-9 to TRBJ1-2, with a weak D call TRBD1 (5 bases). Germline V gives CDR1 SEHNR, CDR2 FQNEAQ (reference sequence). The CDR3 spans 15 residues. The ends were cut back, 2 bases at V and 2 bases at J, with 12 bases in the middle. The CDR3 bases are TGTGCCAGCAGCTTATCTGGCAGGGAAAACTATGGCTACACCTTC. Translated: CASSLSGRENYGYTF.

The chain links TRBV11-3 to TRBJ2-5; D call uncertain. The CDR3 length is 15 residues. Trimming shortened V by 3 bases and J by 3 bases, and 14 bases separated the two germline ends. The germline V gene has CDR1 SGHNT and CDR2 YENEEA. The CDR3 bases are TGTGCCAGCAGCTTCCCGTTTGGACGGGAAGAGACCCAGTACTTC. Encoded protein: CASSFPFGREETQYF.

This clonotype was detected a few times. The gene calls are TRBV6-1 and TRBJ2-7, with unresolved D. CDR3 length: 11 residues. V was cut by 7 bases and J by 0 bases, with 4 bases left in between. Looked up from germline, CDR1 is MNHNS and CDR2 is SASEGT. CDR3 sequence (DNA): TGTGCCAGCAAACTCTCCTACGAGCAGTACTTC. Protein sequence: CASKLSYEQYF.

This clonotype showed up just a few times. The V call is TRBV7-9, the J call TRBJ2-1, with D perhaps matching TRBD1 or TRBD2 (5 bases each). V shed 7 bases and J shed 4 bases, with 20 bases lying between them. The CDR3 is 16 residues long. The germline V gene has CDR1 SEHNR and CDR2 FQNEAQ (reference sequence). The CDR3 region is CASIGTGRGDYNEQFF. CDR3 nucleotide sequence: TGTGCCAGCATAGGGACGGGGAGAGGGGATTACAATGAGCAGTTCTTC.

This clonotype was seen ten or more times. The rearrangement uses TRBV28 and TRBJ1-1; no clear D. This CDR3 comprises 15 residues. CDR1 and CDR2 (germline): MDHEN, SYDVKM. The V gene lost 4 bases and the J gene lost 5 bases, with 17 bases spanning the gap. CDR3 sequence (DNA): TGTGCCAGCAGTTCACGGTTCATGGGAGGAACTGAAGCTTTCTTT. It yields the protein CASSSRFMGGTEAFF.

Concerning this clonotype itself: A much larger clone differs by one base, so this may be a read error. This chain joins TRBV3-1 and TRBJ1-4; D may be TRBD1 (5 bases). Germline CDR1 LGHDT, CDR2 YNNKEL (reference sequence). The CDR3 runs 12 residues. CDR3 nucleotide sequence: TGTGCCAGCGGCCCACTAGGGGAAAAACCGTTTTTT. Residues: CASGPLGEKPFF.

V gene TRBV29-1 combines with J gene TRBJ2-7, with 13 bases that match TRBD2. V shed 7 bases, J shed 4 bases, and the junction held 4 bases outside the gene matches. Germline assignment: CDR1 SQVTM and CDR2 ANQGSEA. The CDR3 is 13 amino acids. The CDR3 loop reads CSATSGRWYEQYF. CDR3 sequence (DNA): TGCAGCGCGACTAGCGGGAGGTGGTACGAGCAGTACTTC.

The rearrangement links TRBV7-6 to TRBJ2-5, with D possibly being TRBD2 (7 bases). V was clipped by 8 bases and J by 5 bases, with 18 bases between them. CDR1 and CDR2 (germline): SGHVS, FNYEAQ. This CDR3 contains 14 residues. CDR3 amino acids: CASAPGGQRETQYF. The CDR3 nucleotides are TGTGCCAGCGCGCCGGGGGGCCAGCGGGAGACCCAGTACTTC.

This clonotype was seen a few times. Given the absence of the conserved phenylalanine or tryptophan at the CDR3 end, a read error is likely. V is TRBV11-2 and J is TRBJ2-1; 8 nucleotides line up with TRBD2. This CDR3 has 18 residues. V lost 8 bases and J lost 0; bases outside the gene matches: 15. The germline gives CDR1 SGHAT, CDR2 FQNNGV. CDR3 protein: CASGIGLADRSSYNEQFL. CDR3 nucleotide sequence: TGTGCCAGCGGAATCGGACTAGCCGATAGGAGCTCCTACAATGAGCAGTTCCTC.

In this sample, this clonotype turned up a few times. The chain uses TRBV9 and TRBJ2-5; 7 bases align to TRBD2. Trimming removed 4 bases from V and 1 base from J; junction bases left unmatched: 7. There are 15 residues in the CDR3. Germline lookup yields CDR1 SGDLS and CDR2 YYNGEE. CDR3 in DNA: TGTGCCAGCAGCCCCTCACTAGCGAGCCAAGAGACCCAGTACTTC. It is translated as CASSPSLASQETQYF.

On this clonotype: This sequence may be a read error, since a much larger clone differs from it by one base. The V gene is TRBV19, the J gene TRBJ1-2; D gene ambiguous. This CDR3 spans 14 amino acids. From germline, CDR1 is LNHDA and CDR2 SQIVND (reference sequence). Written as DNA, the CDR3 is TGTGCCAGTAGTACAGGCGTGCTTGACTATGGCCACACCTTC. It translates to CASSTGVLDYGHTF.

This clonotype was seen only a few times. The chain uses TRBV29-1 and TRBJ2-7; TRBD1 agrees at 8 bases. Germline V lookup: CDR1 SQVTM, CDR2 ANQGSEA. Trimming at V came to 4 bases and at J to 2 bases, leaving 13 bases not matched to a gene. The CDR3 has 16 amino acids. CDR3 DNA sequence: TGCAGCGTTGCAGGACAGGGTCAGTTCGTACCCTACGAGCAGTACTTC. Translation: CSVAGQGQFVPYEQYF.

The gene calls are TRBV6-2 or TRBV6-3 and TRBJ1-1, with D maybe TRBD1 (5 bases). V was trimmed by 0 bases and J by 4 bases, leaving 15 bases between them. Looked up from germline, CDR1 is MNHEY and CDR2 is SVGEGT. The CDR3 has 16 residues. The chain's CDR3 is CASSYSLGVRGTEAFF. The CDR3 coding sequence is TGTGCCAGCAGTTACTCGCTGGGGGTAAGGGGCACTGAAGCTTTCTTT.

The table lists this clonotype with many counts. CDR3 nucleotides: TGTGCCAGCAGTTACTCGAGAACAGGGGCCACCTACGAGCAGTACTTC. Translated, it gives CASSYSRTGATYEQYF. This rearrangement joins TRBV6-2 or TRBV6-3 to TRBJ2-7; TRBD1 matches at 7 bases. CDR1 and CDR2 (germline): MNHEY, SVGEGT. The CDR3 is made up of 16 amino acids. V gave up 0 bases and J gave up 2 bases; unmatched junction bases: 7.

In its sample, this clonotype was seen many times. The J gene is TRBJ1-4, the V gene TRBV12-3 or TRBV12-4; TRBD1 is a possible D gene (5 bases). This CDR3 has 13 residues. Trimming removed 8 bases from V and 7 bases from J, with 14 bases in between. CDR3 protein: CASQGDIGEKLFF. The CDR3 DNA sequence: TGTGCCAGCCAAGGGGATATAGGTGAAAAACTGTTTTTT.

This clonotype was detected many times. The junction departs from the called germline gene at one end, perhaps through a read error. V gene TRBV27 combines with J gene TRBJ1-4; D not certain. Germline CDR1 MNHEY, CDR2 SMNVEV (reference sequence). CDR3 length: 17 residues. CDR3 nucleotides: TGTGCCAGCAGCCCCCTGCGTCGGCGCTTCACTAAAGAAAAACTGTTTTTT. This gives the protein CASSPLRRRFTKEKLFF.

This clonotype came up many times. The rearrangement uses TRBV7-3 and TRBJ1-1, with D hard to call. Trimming left V 5 bases short and J 0 bases short, with 7 bases between. Germline V gene sequence: CDR1 SGHTA, CDR2 FQGTGA. CDR3 length: 13 amino acids. CDR3 in DNA: TGTGCCAGCAGCGTCCGCCTGAACACTGAAGCTTTCTTT. Amino acid sequence: CASSVRLNTEAFF. Together with reference TRBV7-3 and TRBJ1-1, the CDR3 gives the full variable domain: GAGVSQTPSNKVTEKGKYVELRCDPISGHTALYWYRQSLGQGPEFLIYFQGTGAADDSGLPNDRFFAVRPEGSVSTLKIQRTERGDSAVYLCASSVRLNTEAFFGQGTRLTVV.

This clonotype was picked up many times. The rearrangement joins TRBV20-1 to TRBJ2-5; TRBD1 matches 7 bases. This CDR3 spans 14 amino acids. V was pared by 0 bases and J by 5 bases, with 6 bases of the junction left unmatched. CDR1 and CDR2 (germline): DFQATT, SNEGSKA (reference sequence). CDR3 protein: CSARDMTGSETQYF. CDR3 nucleotide sequence: TGCAGTGCTAGAGATATGACAGGGTCCGAGACCCAGTACTTC.

In regard to this clonotype: A read error may explain this, as a much larger clone is one base away. Lacking the conserved final phenylalanine or tryptophan, this CDR3 likely reflects a read error. The V call is TRBV2, the J call TRBJ1-2; D might be TRBD1 (6 bases). V was cut by 6 bases and J by 5 bases, with 16 bases left in between. Germline V lookup: CDR1 SNHLY, CDR2 FYNNEI. CDR3 length equals 14 residues. In DNA, the CDR3 is TGTGCCAGCAGCCGACAGGCTGAGGGGTATGGCTACACCTCC. Encoded protein: CASSRQAEGYGYTS.

This clonotype came up many times. The genes are TRBV6-1 and TRBJ1-2, with 10 bases that match TRBD1. Trimming took 6 bases from V and 3 from J; bases not matched to a gene: 10. Germline V lookup: CDR1 MNHNS, CDR2 SASEGT. This CDR3 comprises 16 residues. The CDR3 is CASSPTPTGGYYGYTF. The CDR3 nucleotides read TGTGCCAGCAGCCCTACCCCGACAGGGGGCTACTATGGCTACACCTTC.

The table lists this clonotype with many counts. The chain has TRBV28 and TRBJ2-5, with 8 bases matching TRBD1. V lost 6 bases and J lost 12; bases outside the gene matches: 6. The CDR3 totals 11 residues. CDR1 MDHEN and CDR2 SYDVKM come from the germline V gene. This CDR3 is CASSLGQGKYF. CDR3 in DNA: TGTGCCAGCAGCCTTGGACAGGGAAAGTACTTC.

The CDR3 bases are TGCGCCAGCAGCCCTGTGGGGGACAGGGGGACCCACGAGCAGTACTTC. Encoded protein: CASSPVGDRGTHEQYF. The chain combines TRBV4-1 with TRBJ2-7, with 11 bases aligning to TRBD1. Looked up from germline, CDR1 is MGHRA and CDR2 is YSYEKL. CDR3 length: 16 residues. After removal of 4 bases from V and 5 bases from J, the junction contained 10 bases not matched to a gene.

The rearrangement uses TRBV24-1 and TRBJ2-7; the D gene could be TRBD1 or TRBD2 (5 bases each). This CDR3 is built from 12 residues. Germline values: CDR1 KGHDR, CDR2 SFDVKD. V gave up 6 bases and J gave up 11 bases, with 16 bases separating them. CDR3 sequence: CATSTGRGRKYF. The CDR3 DNA is TGTGCCACCAGTACGGGCCGGGGACGAAAGTACTTC.

The chain carries TRBV9 and TRBJ1-1; TRBD1 matches at 9 bases. In germline, CDR1 is SGDLS, CDR2 YYNGEE. The V segment lost 0 bases and the J segment 3 bases; nucleotides outside the gene matches: 6. The CDR3 loop spans 16 amino acids. The CDR3 nucleotides read TGTGCCAGCAGCGTAGACACAGGGGGCAGGTACACTGAAGCTTTCTTT. It translates to CASSVDTGGRYTEAFF.

This clonotype was seen many times. J is TRBJ1-1 and V is TRBV20-1, with D possibly matching TRBD1 (5 bases). V was trimmed by 1 base and J by 0 bases, leaving 15 bases between them. Per the germline V gene, CDR1 is DFQATT and CDR2 is SNEGSKA (reference sequence). The CDR3 contains 16 residues. CDR3 in amino acids: CSARGGWGYMNTEAFF. The CDR3 nucleotides are TGCAGTGCTAGAGGAGGGTGGGGCTACATGAACACTGAAGCTTTCTTT.

There are a few counts of this clonotype. The gene calls are TRBV15 and TRBJ1-6; 8 positions match TRBD1. The CDR3 totals 16 residues. Germline V gene sequence: CDR1 LNHNV, CDR2 YYDKDF (reference sequence). J gave up 8 bases and V 4 bases, and 10 bases lay outside the gene matches. The CDR3 is CATSTLTGAVYSPLHF. Here the CDR3 DNA reads TGTGCCACCAGCACCCTGACAGGGGCGGTTTATTCACCCCTCCACTTT.

The chain couples TRBV12-3 or TRBV12-4 to TRBJ2-1; tentatively, D is TRBD2 (6 bases). The CDR3 sequence is 13 residues long. Trimming pared 0 bases from V and 8 bases from J, leaving 8 bases between. CDR3 DNA: TGTGCCAGCAGTTTAGCGTGGGGGGATGAGCAGTTCTTC. Amino acids: CASSLAWGDEQFF.

The chain combines TRBV7-3 with TRBJ2-3; D unresolved. The V gene lost 4 bases and the J gene lost 6 bases, with 11 bases spanning the gap. This CDR3 has 13 residues. Per germline, CDR1 SGHTA and CDR2 FQGTGA. CDR3 sequence: CASSSSTVDTQYF. The CDR3, as DNA: TGTGCCAGCAGCTCGTCGACTGTGGATACGCAGTATTTT.